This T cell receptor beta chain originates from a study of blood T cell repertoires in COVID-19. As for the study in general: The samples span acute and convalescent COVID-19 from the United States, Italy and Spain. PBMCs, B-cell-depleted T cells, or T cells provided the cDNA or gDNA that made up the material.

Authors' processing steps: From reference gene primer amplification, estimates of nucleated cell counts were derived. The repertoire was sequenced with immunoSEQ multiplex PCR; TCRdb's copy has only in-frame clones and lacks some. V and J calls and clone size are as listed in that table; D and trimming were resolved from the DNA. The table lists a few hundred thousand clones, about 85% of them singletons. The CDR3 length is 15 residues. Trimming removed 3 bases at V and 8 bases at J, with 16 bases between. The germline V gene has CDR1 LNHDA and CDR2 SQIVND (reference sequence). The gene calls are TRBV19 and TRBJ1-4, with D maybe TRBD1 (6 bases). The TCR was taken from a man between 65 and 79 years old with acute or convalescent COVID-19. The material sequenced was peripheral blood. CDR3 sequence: CASSIGGASNEKLFF. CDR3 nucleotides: TGTGCCAGTAGTATCGGGGGGGCCTCAAACGAAAAACTGTTTTTT. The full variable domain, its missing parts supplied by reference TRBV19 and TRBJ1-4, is DGGITQSPKYLFRKEGQNVTLSCEQNLNHDAMYWYRQDPGQGLRLIYYSQIVNDFQKGDIAEGYSVSREKKESFPLTVTSAQKNPTAFYLCASSIGGASNEKLFFGSGTQLSVL.